This T cell receptor (beta chain) was sequenced in a study of CD8 T cells in Susac syndrome. Random hexamers were used to reverse transcribe an amount of about 0.45 to 1 ug RNA. TCRdb re-called the immunoSEQ multiplex PCR reads through MiXCR, storing one row per CDR3 protein. Of approximately 260,000 distinct CDR3 sequences detected, less than 96% appear once; the ten largest clones hold around 0.093%. V was trimmed by 4 bases and J by 12 bases, leaving 13 bases between them. The CDR3 has 11 residues. Looked up from germline, CDR1 is DFQATT and CDR2 is SNEGSKA (reference sequence). This rearrangement joins TRBV20-1 to TRBJ2-1, with D uncertain. The sequencing input was CD4+ T cells from PBMCs. The receptor was isolated from a human donor with Susac syndrome. CDR3 nucleotide sequence: TGCAGTGCTATCTCCTATGATCGGCAGTTCTTC. It codes for CSAISYDRQFF.